The 15 T cell receptor beta chains reported below all come from one sample, sequenced in a study of blood T cells in healthy people across ages. A second about 7 to 11 cycle PCR used barcoded and J-beta primers. MiXCR was run by TCRdb on the 5' RACE reads, yielding one entry per CDR3 protein. The sample has about 1.4 million distinct CDR3 sequences, approximately 63% seen once. The sequenced material came from blood. The receptors derive from a man between 18 and 35 years old in good health.

This clonotype was counted between two and nine times. V and J are TRBV10-3 and TRBJ2-5; TRBD2 matches 9 bases. The CDR3 loop spans 15 amino acids. The J segment lost 1 base and the V segment lost 2 bases, leaving 2 bases of the junction unmatched. CDR1 is ENHRY and CDR2 is SYGVKD in the germline V gene. CDR3 DNA sequence: TGTGCCATCAGTGAGGGAGCGGGGGGCCAAGAGACCCAGTACTTC. Translation: CAISEGAGGQETQYF.

V and J are TRBV3-1 and TRBJ2-7, with 12 bases fitting TRBD2. CDR1 is LGHDT, CDR2 YNNKEL, per germline (reference sequence). With V trimmed by 5 bases and J by 1 base, 12 bases remained unmatched. CDR3 length: 18 residues. The CDR3 nucleotides read TGTGCCAGCAGCTATCTTCCACCTAGCGGGAGGGGGTCCTACGAGCAGTACTTC. Protein product: CASSYLPPSGRGSYEQYF.

This chain uses TRBV6-1 with TRBJ2-5, with D perhaps TRBD1 or TRBD2 (5 bases each). The V end lost 0 bases, the J end lost 4 bases, and 9 bases lay between the germline ends. The CDR3 totals 14 residues. Germline loops: CDR1 MNHNS, CDR2 SASEGT. CDR3 coding DNA: TGTGCCAGCAGTGAAGCTGGGGGTACAGAGACCCAGTACTTC. Its translation is CASSEAGGTETQYF.

The sample holds a few counts of this clonotype. The CDR3 loop is CASSPTSQAGYTF. CDR3 coding DNA: TGTGCCAGCAGCCCGACAAGCCAGGCTGGCTACACCTTC. The genes are TRBV7-9 and TRBJ1-2; D not certain. Germline loops: CDR1 SEHNR, CDR2 FQNEAQ (reference sequence). CDR3 length: 13 amino acids. Trimming removed 5 bases at V and 7 bases at J, with 14 bases between.

This clonotype turned up a few times. One junction end disagrees with the germline gene, perhaps due to a read error. The rearrangement links TRBV14 to TRBJ1-4; 9 positions match TRBD1. Germline V lookup: CDR1 SGHDN, CDR2 FVKESK. The CDR3 length is 17 residues. Here the CDR3 reads CASSQGGGQGIHERLFF. Written as DNA, the CDR3 is TGTGCCAGCAGCCAAGGCGGCGGACAGGGGATACATGAAAGACTGTTTTTT.

The J gene is TRBJ2-5, the V gene TRBV20-1, with 9 bases lining up with TRBD2. Trimming took 2 bases from V and 4 from J; bases not matched to a gene: 8. In germline, CDR1 is DFQATT, CDR2 SNEGSKA (reference sequence). This CDR3 is built from 15 residues. The CDR3 sequence: CSARPKLLAGETQYF. For the CDR3, the DNA is TGCAGTGCTAGACCTAAGTTACTAGCGGGAGAGACCCAGTACTTC.

CDR3 in amino acids: CSANPPRSSYEQYF. CDR3 nucleotide sequence: TGCAGTGCTAACCCCCCCAGATCTTCCTACGAGCAGTACTTC. The chain joins TRBV20-1 to TRBJ2-7, with D hard to call. The CDR3 has 14 residues. Germline-derived CDR1 and CDR2 are DFQATT and SNEGSKA (reference sequence). V was shortened by 4 bases and J by 1 base, with 14 bases between the two germline ends.

CDR3 sequence: CSARWTGRVGYTF. CDR3 in DNA: TGCAGTGCTAGATGGACAGGGCGTGTTGGCTACACCTTC. This chain connects TRBV20-1 to TRBJ1-2; 8 bases agree with TRBD1. The CDR3 sequence is 13 residues long. V was pared by 2 bases and J by 7 bases, with 6 bases of the junction left unmatched. Germline V gene sequence: CDR1 DFQATT, CDR2 SNEGSKA (reference sequence).

The J gene is TRBJ1-4, the V gene TRBV4-2; D gene uncertain. CDR1 is LGHNA, CDR2 YNFKEQ, per germline. V lost 3 bases, J lost 6 bases, and 14 bases lay in between. The CDR3 loop spans 15 amino acids. The chain's CDR3 is CASSQEGASDEKLFF. The CDR3 nucleotides are TGTGCCAGCAGCCAGGAGGGAGCTTCGGATGAAAAACTGTTTTTT.

The rearrangement joins TRBV3-1 to TRBJ1-6; 7 bases match TRBD1. Germline V CDR1 and CDR2: LGHDT, YNNKEL (reference sequence). Unmatched junction bases numbered 6, after V lost 4 bases and J lost 6 bases. The CDR3 length is 15 residues. The CDR3 protein is CASSPLTGVNSPLHF. CDR3 bases: TGTGCCAGCAGCCCATTAACAGGGGTTAATTCACCCCTCCACTTT.

The chain uses TRBV3-1 and TRBJ1-2; TRBD1 is a possible D gene (6 bases). Between the trimmed V and J ends, which lost 6 bases and 7 bases, there was a span of 15 bases. Germline V CDR1 and CDR2: LGHDT, YNNKEL (reference sequence). This CDR3 spans 13 amino acids. The CDR3 bases are TGTGCCAGCAGTCGACAGGAGCGCAGTGGCTACACCTTC. Protein sequence: CASSRQERSGYTF.

This clonotype has more than one count but fewer than ten. The chain is built from TRBV3-1 and TRBJ2-3; D call uncertain. Trimming stripped 4 bases from V and 5 bases from J, with 13 bases between. CDR1 is LGHDT and CDR2 is YNNKEL in the germline V gene (reference sequence). The CDR3 totals 14 residues. The CDR3 DNA reads as TGTGCCAGCAGCCTCCACATACGGGTAGATACGCAGTATTTT. Translated: CASSLHIRVDTQYF.

The rearrangement joins TRBV12-3 or TRBV12-4 to TRBJ1-2; D remains unclear. The CDR3 is 14 residues long. Trimming pared 3 bases from V and 1 base from J, leaving 9 bases between. The CDR3 spells CASSFPQDNYGYTF. As DNA, the CDR3 is TGTGCCAGCAGTTTCCCTCAGGATAACTATGGCTACACCTTC.

The CDR3 here is CASSPQPPQPQHF. CDR3 DNA sequence: TGCGCCAGCAGCCCCCAGCCCCCTCAGCCCCAGCATTTT. The gene calls are TRBV4-3 and TRBJ1-5; no clear D. Per the germline V gene, CDR1 is LGHNA and CDR2 is YSLEER. V gave up 4 bases and J gave up 6 bases, with 10 bases separating them. There are 13 residues in the CDR3.

The V gene is TRBV6-5, the J gene TRBJ2-5; TRBD1 is a possible D gene (6 bases). With 4 bases removed from V and 11 bases from J, the gap between germline ends came to 26 bases. Germline V lookup: CDR1 MNHEY, CDR2 SVGAGI. The CDR3 loop spans 16 amino acids. CDR3: CASSFSQGRRDNEQYF. The CDR3 DNA is TGTGCCAGCAGTTTTAGTCAGGGGCGTAGGGACAATGAGCAGTACTTC.